Following are 25 T cell receptor beta chains from one sample sequenced in a study of CD8+ T cells in alopecia areata. Extraction and reverse transcription of RNA yielded cDNA as the sequencing template. The table came from immunoSEQ multiplex PCR; TCRdb's copy has only in-frame clones and leaves some out. The sample includes about 99,000 clones, 55% of them seen just once. Sequenced sample: CD4+ T cells sorted from blood. The receptors derive from a human donor in good health.

Worth noting for this clone: In the same sample, other DNA sequences code for this CDR3. The chain combines TRBV6-5 with TRBJ1-2; D remains unclear. Germline lookup yields CDR1 MNHEY and CDR2 SVGAGI. CDR3 length: 14 amino acids. The V gene lost 7 bases and the J gene lost 3 bases, with 15 bases spanning the gap. The CDR3 sequence: CASTSRAGDYGYTF. CDR3 bases: TGTGCCAGCACCTCCCGGGCCGGAGACTATGGCTACACCTTC.

In this sample, this clone turned up a few times. The chain couples TRBV4-1 to TRBJ2-3; D is unresolved. This CDR3 contains 18 residues. From germline, CDR1 is MGHRA and CDR2 YSYEKL. The V and J ends lost 4 bases and 2 bases respectively, with 22 bases between them. The CDR3 here is CASSPKLLFSDPTDTQYF. DNA for the CDR3: TGCGCCAGCAGCCCGAAACTCTTGTTCTCCGACCCCACAGATACGCAGTATTTT.

The rearrangement links TRBV30 to TRBJ2-3; D might be TRBD1 (5 bases). CDR3 size: 12 residues. The germline V and J ends were trimmed by 0 bases and 7 bases, with 8 bases remaining between them. Germline CDR1 is GTSNPN and CDR2 is SVGIG (reference sequence). The chain's CDR3 is CAWSVQVNTQYF. The CDR3, as DNA: TGTGCCTGGAGTGTACAGGTTAATACGCAGTATTTT.

J is TRBJ1-2 and V is TRBV4-3; TRBD1 aligns across 7 bases. CDR3 length: 13 amino acids. After removal of 6 bases from V and 8 bases from J, the junction contained 9 bases not matched to a gene. Germline values: CDR1 LGHNA, CDR2 YSLEER. The DNA for the CDR3 is TGCGCCAGCAGTACTGGTCAGGGGGGCGGCTACACCTTC. Translated, it gives CASSTGQGGGYTF.

The rearrangement uses TRBV30 and TRBJ2-2; TRBD1 agrees at 7 bases. The CDR3 sequence is 13 residues long. Germline assignment: CDR1 GTSNPN and CDR2 SVGIG (reference sequence). V shed 5 bases, J shed 2 bases, and the junction held 2 bases outside the gene matches. The CDR3 DNA reads TGTGCCTGGCGACAGGGAAACACCGGGGAGCTGTTTTTT. The encoded protein is CAWRQGNTGELFF.

V usage is TRBV6-6 and J usage is TRBJ1-5, with 7 bases fitting TRBD1. After removal of 10 bases from V and 5 bases from J, the junction contained 11 bases not matched to a gene. Germline V lookup: CDR1 MNHNY, CDR2 SVGAGI (reference sequence). This CDR3 spans 14 amino acids. The CDR3 here is CATPSRGGDQPQHF. DNA of the CDR3: TGTGCCACGCCTTCCAGGGGGGGGGATCAGCCCCAGCATTTT.

The CDR3 is CASSSDRQETQYF. CDR3 DNA: TGTGCCAGCAGTTCGGACAGGCAAGAGACCCAGTACTTC. V usage is TRBV6-5 and J usage is TRBJ2-5; 7 nucleotides align to TRBD1. Germline V lookup: CDR1 MNHEY, CDR2 SVGAGI. V lost 4 bases, J lost 2 bases, and 1 base stayed unmatched. The CDR3 is 13 residues long.

The chain combines TRBV7-9 with TRBJ2-6; D not resolved. Germline V gene data show CDR1 as SEHNR and CDR2 as FQNEAQ (reference sequence). Trimming pared 2 bases from V and 0 bases from J, leaving 17 bases between. The CDR3 is 19 amino acids. CDR3 in amino acids: CASSLKRAAIPSGANVLTF. CDR3 DNA: TGTGCCAGCAGCTTAAAACGAGCAGCAATCCCCTCTGGGGCCAACGTCCTGACTTTC.

The chain joins TRBV30 to TRBJ2-1, with D hard to call. Per the germline V gene, CDR1 is GTSNPN and CDR2 is SVGIG (reference sequence). This CDR3 region has 13 residues. V lost 2 bases, J lost 6 bases, and 11 bases lay in between. This chain's CDR3 is CAWSSSRGNEQFF. The CDR3 DNA follows: TGTGCCTGGAGTTCTTCAAGAGGCAATGAGCAGTTCTTC.

The chain combines TRBV27 with TRBJ2-3; 8 bases align to TRBD2. Germline V gene lookup returns CDR1 MNHEY and CDR2 SMNVEV (reference sequence). After removal of 3 bases from V and 0 bases from J, the junction contained 5 bases not matched to a gene. The CDR3 spans 16 residues. This chain's CDR3 is CASSFSSGISTDTQYF. CDR3 bases: TGTGCCAGCAGTTTCAGTAGCGGGATTAGCACAGATACGCAGTATTTT.

The chain has TRBV18 and TRBJ1-1; 7 bases align to TRBD1. CDR3 length equals 13 residues. V shed 2 bases and J 7 bases; nucleotides not matched to a gene: 4. Germline assignment: CDR1 KGHSH and CDR2 LQKENI. The CDR3 loop is CASSPRQGIEAFF. The CDR3 DNA reads as TGTGCCAGCTCACCAAGACAGGGCATTGAAGCTTTCTTT.

There are a few counts of this clone. The V call is TRBV7-2, the J call TRBJ2-5; D is unclear. Germline assignment: CDR1 SGHTA and CDR2 FQGNSA. The CDR3 is made up of 13 amino acids. Trimming shortened V by 4 bases and J by 5 bases, and 11 bases separated the two germline ends. CDR3 DNA sequence: TGTGCCAGCAGCTCGTCATTCTCGGAGACCCAGTACTTC. The encoded protein is CASSSSFSETQYF.

This clone was observed a few times. V is TRBV18 and J is TRBJ1-1, with no clear D. The CDR3 loop spans 14 amino acids. The germline V and J ends were trimmed by 6 bases and 0 bases, with 11 bases remaining between them. Germline V gene data show CDR1 as KGHSH and CDR2 as LQKENI. The chain's CDR3 is CASSRQPVNTEAFF. In DNA, the CDR3 is TGTGCCAGCTCGCGACAACCCGTGAACACTGAAGCTTTCTTT.

This clone was observed a few times. V gene TRBV29-1 combines with J gene TRBJ2-2; the D gene could be TRBD1 or TRBD2 (6 bases each). The germline V gene encodes CDR1 SQVTM and CDR2 ANQGSEA. The CDR3 is 15 amino acids. Deletions cut 5 bases from V and 5 bases from J, with 18 bases between. The CDR3 here is CSVRVGGPVTGELFF. The DNA of the CDR3 is TGCAGCGTTCGTGTCGGGGGCCCGGTAACCGGGGAGCTGTTTTTT.

This rearrangement joins TRBV29-1 to TRBJ2-7; 7 bases fit TRBD1. CDR1 is SQVTM and CDR2 is ANQGSEA in the germline V gene. J gave up 2 bases and V 6 bases, and 7 bases lay outside the gene matches. CDR3 length equals 13 residues. CDR3 bases: TGCAGCGTGATGCCGGGACAGACCTACGAGCAGTACTTC. As protein: CSVMPGQTYEQYF.

The DNA of the CDR3 is TGTGCCAGCACGGTCACGAACTCCTATAATTCACCCCTCCACTTT. Protein: CASTVTNSYNSPLHF. This chain uses TRBV2 with TRBJ1-6; D is ambiguous. The germline gives CDR1 SNHLY, CDR2 FYNNEI. Trimming shortened V by 7 bases and J by 0 bases, and 10 bases separated the two germline ends. The CDR3 sequence is 15 residues long.

The V call is TRBV7-8, the J call TRBJ1-5, with no clear D. This CDR3 spans 14 amino acids. The germline V gene encodes CDR1 SGHVS and CDR2 FQNEAQ. V lost 5 bases and J lost 6, with 14 bases in between. In DNA, the CDR3 is TGTGCCAGCAGCGTAGGGCGGTTACGTCAGCCCCAGCATTTT. Its translation: CASSVGRLRQPQHF.

This chain links TRBV29-1 with TRBJ1-1; TRBD1 matches 7 bases. This CDR3 is 12 amino acids long. The junction had 5 bases not matched to a gene; V was cut back by 6 bases and J by 4 bases. The V gene's germline CDR1 is SQVTM and CDR2 ANQGSEA. The CDR3 DNA reads as TGCAGCGTGACAGGGTGGGCCACTGAAGCTTTCTTT. As protein: CSVTGWATEAFF.

The chain couples TRBV11-2 to TRBJ2-5, with D possibly matching TRBD1 (6 bases). V shed 2 bases and J shed 4 bases, with 8 bases lying between them. This CDR3 is built from 13 residues. Germline V gene data show CDR1 as SGHAT and CDR2 as FQNNGV. This CDR3 reads CASSLWGPETQYF. CDR3 DNA sequence: TGTGCCAGCAGCTTATGGGGGCCAGAGACCCAGTACTTC.

The chain carries TRBV29-1 and TRBJ1-2; D unresolved. Trimming left V 6 bases short and J 3 bases short, with 11 bases between. CDR1 is SQVTM, CDR2 ANQGSEA, per germline. The CDR3 extends over 12 amino acids. The CDR3 DNA sequence: TGCAGCGTCGCCGGCACTTACTATGGCTACACCTTC. As protein: CSVAGTYYGYTF.

This clone was observed a few times. The chain links TRBV29-1 to TRBJ2-1, with D possibly matching TRBD2 (6 bases). Germline CDR1 reads SQVTM; CDR2 reads ANQGSEA. The length of the CDR3 is 17 residues. With 0 bases removed from V and 6 bases from J, the gap between germline ends came to 21 bases. The CDR3 sequence is CSVEDPWRDGLGNEQFF. The CDR3 DNA follows: TGCAGCGTTGAAGATCCGTGGAGGGATGGTTTGGGCAATGAGCAGTTCTTC.

This chain links TRBV7-2 with TRBJ2-4; 7 bases fit TRBD2. This CDR3 spans 15 amino acids. Looked up from germline, CDR1 is SGHTA and CDR2 is FQGNSA. The junction had 4 bases not matched to a gene; V was cut back by 4 bases and J by 1 base. In nucleotides, the CDR3 is TGTGCCAGCAGCTCGGGGGGTTCGGCCAAAAACATTCAGTACTTC. Translating it yields CASSSGGSAKNIQYF.

CDR3 coding DNA: TGTGCCAGCAGTTACCTTTGGGGGCATGGCTACACCTTC. This encodes CASSYLWGHGYTF. The J gene is TRBJ1-2, the V gene TRBV6-5; D perhaps matches TRBD1 (6 bases). From germline, CDR1 is MNHEY and CDR2 SVGAGI. The CDR3 is 13 residues long. V was shortened by 2 bases and J by 6 bases, with 10 bases between the two germline ends.

This clone was found once. The rearrangement links TRBV30 to TRBJ2-7, with 9 bases that match TRBD1. The length of the CDR3 is 13 residues. V gave up 4 bases and J gave up 7 bases; unmatched junction bases: 8. CDR1 and CDR2 from the germline V gene are GTSNPN and SVGIG (reference sequence). The DNA for the CDR3 is TGTGCCTGGATGACAGGGGGTCATGGGGAGCAGTACTTC. Translating gives CAWMTGGHGEQYF.

There are a few counts of this clone. V is TRBV29-1 and J is TRBJ2-5, with D possibly being TRBD1 or TRBD2 (5 bases each). Per germline, CDR1 SQVTM and CDR2 ANQGSEA. Trimming pared 4 bases from V and 7 bases from J, leaving 19 bases between. The CDR3 has 14 amino acids. CDR3 DNA sequence: TGCAGCGTTGGGGCTGTCTTGGCGAGGGGGACCCAGTACTTC. This encodes CSVGAVLARGTQYF.